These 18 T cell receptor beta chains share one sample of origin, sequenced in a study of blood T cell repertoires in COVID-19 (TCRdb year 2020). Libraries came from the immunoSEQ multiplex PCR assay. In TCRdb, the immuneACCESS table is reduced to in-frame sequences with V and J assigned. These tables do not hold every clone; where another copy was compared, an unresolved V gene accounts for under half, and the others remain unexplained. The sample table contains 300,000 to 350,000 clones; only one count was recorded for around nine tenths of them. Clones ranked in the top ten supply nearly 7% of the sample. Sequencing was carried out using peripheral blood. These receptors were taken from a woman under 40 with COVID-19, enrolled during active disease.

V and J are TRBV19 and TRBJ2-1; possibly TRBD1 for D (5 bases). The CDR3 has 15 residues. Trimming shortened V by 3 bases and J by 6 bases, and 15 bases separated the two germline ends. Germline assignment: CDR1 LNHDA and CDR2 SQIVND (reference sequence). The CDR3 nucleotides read TGTGCCAGTAGTATTGGCAGGGATCTCGCCAATGAGCAGTTCTTC. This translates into CASSIGRDLANEQFF.

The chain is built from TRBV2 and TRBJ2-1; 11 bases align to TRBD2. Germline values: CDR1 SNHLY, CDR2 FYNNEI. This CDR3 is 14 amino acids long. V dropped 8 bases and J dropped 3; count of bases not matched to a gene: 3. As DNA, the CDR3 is TGTGCCAGCTTAGCGGGAGGGCTCTACAATGAGCAGTTCTTC. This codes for CASLAGGLYNEQFF.

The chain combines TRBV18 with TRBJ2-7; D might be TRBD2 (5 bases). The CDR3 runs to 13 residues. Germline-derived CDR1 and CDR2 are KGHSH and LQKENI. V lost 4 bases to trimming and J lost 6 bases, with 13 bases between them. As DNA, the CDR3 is TGTGCCAGCTCACTAATACTAGAATCCGAGCAGTACTTC. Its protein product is CASSLILESEQYF.

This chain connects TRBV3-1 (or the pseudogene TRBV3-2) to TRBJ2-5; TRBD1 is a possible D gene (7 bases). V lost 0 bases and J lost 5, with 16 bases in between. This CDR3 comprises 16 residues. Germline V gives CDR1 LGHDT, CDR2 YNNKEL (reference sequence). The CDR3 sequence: CASSQESQGGWETQYF. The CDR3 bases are TGTGCCAGCAGCCAAGAGAGCCAGGGGGGATGGGAGACCCAGTACTTC.

The CDR3 DNA follows: TGCGCCAGCAGCCCCGTATCTGGAAACACCATATATTTT. Translated: CASSPVSGNTIYF. The rearrangement uses TRBV5-1 and TRBJ1-3, with D uncertain. The CDR3 extends over 13 amino acids. V dropped 4 bases and J dropped 1 base, with 6 bases sitting between them. Germline V gene lookup returns CDR1 SGHRS and CDR2 YFSETQ.

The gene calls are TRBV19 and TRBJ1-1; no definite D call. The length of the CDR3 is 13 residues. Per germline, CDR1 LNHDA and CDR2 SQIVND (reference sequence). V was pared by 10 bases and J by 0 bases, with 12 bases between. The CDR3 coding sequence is TGTGCCATCGCTCGGGAGATGAACACTGAAGCTTTCTTT. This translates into CAIAREMNTEAFF.

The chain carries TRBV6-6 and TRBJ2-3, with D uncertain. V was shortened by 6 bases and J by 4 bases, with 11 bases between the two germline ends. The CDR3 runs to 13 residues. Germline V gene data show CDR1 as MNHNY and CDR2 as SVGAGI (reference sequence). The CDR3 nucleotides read TGTGCCAGCAGCAGACGGAGAGCAGATACGCAGTATTTT. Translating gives CASSRRRADTQYF.

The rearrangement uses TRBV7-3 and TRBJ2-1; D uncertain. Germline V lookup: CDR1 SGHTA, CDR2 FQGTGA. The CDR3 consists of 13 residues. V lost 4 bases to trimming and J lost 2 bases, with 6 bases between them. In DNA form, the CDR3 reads TGTGCCAGCAGCTCTCTAGCCTACAATGAGCAGTTCTTC. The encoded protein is CASSSLAYNEQFF.

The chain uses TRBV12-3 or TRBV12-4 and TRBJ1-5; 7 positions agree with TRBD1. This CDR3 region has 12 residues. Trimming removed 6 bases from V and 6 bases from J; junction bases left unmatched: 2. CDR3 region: CASSQGGQPQHF. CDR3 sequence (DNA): TGTGCCAGCAGCCAGGGGGGTCAGCCCCAGCATTTT.

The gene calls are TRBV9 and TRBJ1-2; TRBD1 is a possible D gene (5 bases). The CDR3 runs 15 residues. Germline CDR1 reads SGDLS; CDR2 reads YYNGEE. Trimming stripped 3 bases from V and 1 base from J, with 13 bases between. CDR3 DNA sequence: TGTGCCAGCAGCGAGACCGCGGGGGGTAACTATGGCTACACCTTC. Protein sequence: CASSETAGGNYGYTF.

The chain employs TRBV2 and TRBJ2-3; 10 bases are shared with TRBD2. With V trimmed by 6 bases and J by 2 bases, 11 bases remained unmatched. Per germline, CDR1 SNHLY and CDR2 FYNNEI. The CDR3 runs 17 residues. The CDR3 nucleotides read TGTGCCAGCAGCCTTAGACTAGCGGGTTCCTTCACAGATACGCAGTATTTT. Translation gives CASSLRLAGSFTDTQYF.

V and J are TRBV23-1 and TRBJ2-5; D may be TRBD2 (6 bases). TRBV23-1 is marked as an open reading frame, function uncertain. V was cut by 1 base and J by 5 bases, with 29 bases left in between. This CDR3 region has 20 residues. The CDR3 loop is CASSQFQLLEGDWGQETQYF. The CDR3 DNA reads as TGCGCCAGCAGTCAATTTCAGCTTCTGGAGGGTGATTGGGGTCAGGAGACCCAGTACTTC.

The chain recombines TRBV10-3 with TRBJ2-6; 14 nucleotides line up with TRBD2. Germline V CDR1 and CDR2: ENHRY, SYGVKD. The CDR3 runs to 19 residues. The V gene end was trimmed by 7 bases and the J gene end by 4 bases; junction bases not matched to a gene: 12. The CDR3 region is CAIKQPGLAGVAGANVLTF. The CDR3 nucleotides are TGTGCCATCAAACAACCGGGACTAGCGGGAGTGGCCGGGGCCAACGTCCTGACTTTC.

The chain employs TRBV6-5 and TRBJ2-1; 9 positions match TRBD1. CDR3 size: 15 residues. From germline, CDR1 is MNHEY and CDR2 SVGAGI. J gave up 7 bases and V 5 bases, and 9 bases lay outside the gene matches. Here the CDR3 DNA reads TGTGCCAGCAGTCGAACAGGGGGCTTTGGGAATGAGCAGTTCTTC. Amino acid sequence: CASSRTGGFGNEQFF.

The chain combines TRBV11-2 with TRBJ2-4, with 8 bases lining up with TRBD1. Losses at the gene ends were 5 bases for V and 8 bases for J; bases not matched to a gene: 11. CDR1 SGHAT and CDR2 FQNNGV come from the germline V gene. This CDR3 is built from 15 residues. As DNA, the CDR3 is TGTGCCAGCAGCCTCCTCCAGGGGGCTTGGGACATTCAGTACTTC. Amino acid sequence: CASSLLQGAWDIQYF.

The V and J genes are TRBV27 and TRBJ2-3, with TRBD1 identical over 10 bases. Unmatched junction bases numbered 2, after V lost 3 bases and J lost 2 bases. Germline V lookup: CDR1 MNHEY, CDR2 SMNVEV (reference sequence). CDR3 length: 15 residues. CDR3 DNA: TGTGCCAGCAGTTTGGGGACAGGGGTCACAGATACGCAGTATTTT. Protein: CASSLGTGVTDTQYF.

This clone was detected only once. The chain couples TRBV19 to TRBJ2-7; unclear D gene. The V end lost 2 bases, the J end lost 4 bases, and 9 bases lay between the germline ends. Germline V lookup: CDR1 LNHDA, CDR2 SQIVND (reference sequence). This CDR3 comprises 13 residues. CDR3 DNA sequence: TGTGCCAGTAGTATAACCCACGGGTACGAGCAGTACTTC. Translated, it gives CASSITHGYEQYF.

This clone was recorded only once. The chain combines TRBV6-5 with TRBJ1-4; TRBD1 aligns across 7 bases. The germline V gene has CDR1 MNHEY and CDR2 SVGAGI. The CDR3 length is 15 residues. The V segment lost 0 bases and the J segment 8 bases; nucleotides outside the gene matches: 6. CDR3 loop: CASSYSRGRGEKLFF. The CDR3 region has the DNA TGTGCCAGCAGTTACTCTAGGGGGCGAGGCGAAAAACTGTTTTTT.